This TCR beta chain was recovered during a study of neurological immune-mediated disorders. From the 5' RACE reads, TCRdb called clonotypes with MiXCR, one entry per CDR3 protein. The repertoire holds 55,000 or so distinct CDR3 sequences, with about 4% as singletons. This clonotype came up many times. Germline values: CDR1 MNHEY, CDR2 SVGAGI. The CDR3 loop spans 16 amino acids. Germline trimming cut 0 bases from V and 8 bases from J; bases unmatched to any gene: 10. This chain joins TRBV6-5 and TRBJ2-1; 7 bases are a match to TRBD2. Sequenced: PBMCs. The sequence came from a man aged 45-65 years with multiple sclerosis. The CDR3 region has the DNA TGTGCCAGCAGTTACTCGGGAGGGGAGCCCACCCATGAGCAGTTCTTC. It yields the protein CASSYSGGEPTHEQFF.